This is a list of T cell receptor beta chains from one sample in a study of T-cell reconstitution after alpha-beta-depleted transplantation in children. Using its own MiXCR run on the PCR reads, TCRdb lists one record per CDR3 protein. The data contain over 90,000 distinct CDR3 sequences, 5% to 6% of them singletons. This sample comprised PBMCs, mostly from graft donor cells, obtained 60 days after TCRalphabeta/CD19-depleted stem cell transplant. The receptor source for this set is a female patient aged 2-15 years who had a stem cell transplant for Fanconi anemia, so the T cells may come from the graft donor. Both conserved end residues are part of each CDR3. A D gene is named only where the DNA matches it firmly. Rows give clone size only sometimes, using once, few, many, or a class for an expanded clone.

D	V	size	J	CDR3	DNA
NA	TRBV20-1	NA	TRBJ1-4	CSARSGPNEKLFF	TGCAGTGCTAGATCGGGGCCTAATGAAAAACTGTTTTTT
TRBD1	TRBV2	few	TRBJ1-5	CASNRDRGVGQPQHF	TGTGCCAGCAACCGGGACAGGGGTGTGGGTCAGCCCCAGCATTTT
NA	TRBV12-3/TRBV12-4	NA	TRBJ1-2	CASSYNSVRNYGYTF	TGTGCCAGCAGTTATAACTCGGTTCGTAACTATGGCTACACCTTC
TRBD1	TRBV18	many	TRBJ2-7	CASSPDRVHEQYF	TGTGCCAGCTCACCGGACAGGGTCCACGAGCAGTACTTC
NA	TRBV25-1	NA	TRBJ2-7	CASSTPGRGPYEQYF	TGTGCCAGCAGCACACCGGGACGGGGTCCCTACGAGCAGTACTTC
NA	TRBV4-1	few	TRBJ1-5	CASSRPGQLGQPQHF	TGCGCCAGCAGCCGCCCGGGACAATTGGGGCAGCCCCAGCATTTT
NA	TRBV2	NA	TRBJ2-4	CASSGLIAKNIQYF	TGTGCCAGCAGCGGCTTAATAGCCAAAAACATTCAGTACTTC
TRBD2	TRBV5-1	many	TRBJ2-3	CASRGNSDSRTSGGTDTQYF	TGCGCCAGCAGAGGTAATTCGGACAGCCGGACTAGCGGGGGTACAGATACGCAGTATTTT
TRBD1	TRBV5-1	NA	TRBJ2-3	CASSRRTGGADTQYF	TGCGCCAGCAGCAGACGGACAGGGGGGGCAGATACGCAGTATTTT
TRBD2	TRBV11-1	many	TRBJ2-5	CASSPVGRGQETQYF	TGTGCCAGCAGCCCCGTGGGGCGGGGGCAAGAGACCCAGTACTTC
NA	TRBV25-1	NA	TRBJ1-5	CASSEAKDSFNQPQHF	TGTGCCAGCAGTGAAGCGAAGGACAGTTTTAATCAGCCCCAGCATTTT
TRBD2	TRBV12-3/TRBV12-4	NA	TRBJ2-1	CASSLRVRGGSYNEQFF	TGTGCCAGCAGTTTAAGGGTGCGGGGGGGCTCCTACAATGAGCAGTTCTTC
TRBD2	TRBV29-1	many	TRBJ2-7	CSVRLAGTFYEQYF	TGCAGCGTCAGACTAGCGGGGACATTTTACGAGCAGTACTTC
NA	TRBV20-1	few	TRBJ2-7	CSASGGVTYEQYF	TGCAGTGCTAGTGGCGGGGTTACCTACGAGCAGTACTTC
TRBD1	TRBV27	many	TRBJ2-7	CASSPDRGLTYEQYF	TGTGCCAGCAGTCCAGACAGGGGGCTGACTTACGAGCAGTACTTC
TRBD1	TRBV5-1	many	TRBJ2-3	CASSLETGGTDTQYF	TGCGCCAGCAGCTTGGAGACAGGGGGCACAGATACGCAGTATTTT
NA	TRBV7-9	many	TRBJ2-1	CASSLRGEVHEQFF	TGTGCCAGCAGCTTGCGTGGGGAGGTCCATGAGCAGTTCTTC
NA	TRBV9	many	TRBJ2-1	CASSPGHHSYNEQFF	TGTGCCAGCAGCCCAGGACACCACTCCTACAATGAGCAGTTCTTC
NA	TRBV12-3/TRBV12-4	many	TRBJ2-7	CASSLGAYEQYF	TGCGCCAGCAGCTTGGGGGCCTACGAGCAGTACTTC
NA	TRBV5-5	few	TRBJ1-1	CASTRTTGSTEAFF	TGTGCCAGCACCAGAACTACAGGGAGCACTGAAGCTTTCTTT
NA	TRBV5-5	many	TRBJ2-1	CASSLGSGRGNEQFF	TGTGCCAGCAGCTTGGGTTCGGGGCGGGGCAATGAGCAGTTCTTC
NA	TRBV3-1	many	TRBJ2-2	CASSHTPATGELFF	TGTGCCAGCAGCCATACCCCAGCGACCGGGGAGCTGTTTTTT
TRBD2	TRBV29-1	many	TRBJ2-3	CSVEDSSSGTPGTQYF	TGCAGCGTTGAAGATTCTTCTAGCGGGACGCCGGGTACGCAGTATTTT
NA	TRBV7-2	NA	TRBJ1-1	CANSLAHSVLNTEAFF	TGTGCCAACAGCTTAGCGCATAGTGTCCTGAACACTGAAGCTTTCTTT
NA	TRBV24-1	NA	TRBJ2-2	CATSDLFKGTGELFF	TGTGCCACCAGTGATTTGTTTAAGGGCACCGGGGAGCTGTTTTTT
TRBD2	TRBV9	few	TRBJ2-5	CASSVGTSGTQETQYF	TGTGCCAGCAGCGTTGGGACTAGCGGAACTCAAGAGACCCAGTACTTC
NA	TRBV20-1	few	TRBJ2-5	CSAREGGRETQYF	TGCAGTGCTAGAGAGGGTGGGAGAGAGACCCAGTACTTC
NA	TRBV20-1	few	TRBJ2-5	CSADIAPWYQETQYF	TGCAGTGCTGATATAGCCCCTTGGTACCAAGAGACCCAGTACTTC
NA	TRBV5-1	many	TRBJ2-4	CASSSTGTAGQNIQYF	TGCGCCAGCAGCTCAACCGGGACCGCGGGTCAAAACATTCAGTACTTC
NA	TRBV20-1	many	TRBJ2-1	CSASPRENEQFF	TGCAGTGCCAGCCCTAGGGAGAATGAGCAGTTCTTC
NA	TRBV6-4	NA	TRBJ2-1	CASSDLRGYYNEQFF	TGTGCCAGCAGTGACCTCAGGGGTTACTACAATGAGCAGTTCTTC
NA	TRBV5-1	many	TRBJ2-3	CASIEGRQGLLLSTDTQYF	TGCGCCAGCATTGAGGGGAGACAGGGACTCCTCCTTAGCACAGATACGCAGTATTTT
NA	TRBV6-5	many	TRBJ2-1	CASSWDSREQFF	TGTGCCAGCAGTTGGGACTCCCGGGAGCAGTTCTTC
NA	TRBV29-1	few	TRBJ1-2	CSGGTYYGYTF	TGCAGCGGCGGTACTTACTATGGCTACACCTTC
NA	TRBV10-3	many	TRBJ2-2	CAISESTRTGELFF	TGTGCCATCAGTGAGTCCACTCGAACCGGGGAGCTGTTTTTT
NA	TRBV5-1	NA	TRBJ1-1	CASSPEPENTEAFF	TGCGCCAGCAGCCCTGAACCAGAAAACACTGAAGCTTTCTTT
TRBD2	TRBV15	many	TRBJ2-3	CATSRDRRLAGMDGNTQYF	TGTGCCACCAGCAGAGATCGTCGGCTAGCGGGAATGGATGGAAACACGCAGTATTTT
TRBD1	TRBV20-1	NA	TRBJ1-6	CSARDPGQGFSPLHF	TGCAGTGCTAGAGATCCGGGACAGGGGTTCTCACCCCTCCACTTT
NA	TRBV11-2	few	TRBJ1-6	CASSLRDSYNSPLHF	TGTGCCAGCAGCCTGAGAGACAGCTATAATTCACCCCTCCACTTT
NA	TRBV18	few	TRBJ2-7	CASSPGQSSYEQYF	TGTGCCAGCTCCCCCGGTCAGAGCTCCTACGAGCAGTACTTC
NA	TRBV12-3/TRBV12-4	many	TRBJ2-1	CASSFGGNEQFF	TGTGCCAGCAGTTTTGGGGGCAATGAGCAGTTCTTC
NA	TRBV14	many	TRBJ2-1	CASSQANRNNEQFF	TGTGCCAGCAGCCAAGCTAACCGGAACAATGAGCAGTTCTTC
NA	TRBV7-9	many	TRBJ1-6	CASSLREGEGNSPLHF	TGTGCCAGCAGCTTACGAGAGGGGGAGGGGAATTCACCCCTCCACTTT
NA	TRBV12-3/TRBV12-4	few	TRBJ2-2	CASSLLVNTGTGELFF	TGTGCCAGCAGTTTACTCGTAAATACAGGGACCGGGGAGCTGTTTTTT
TRBD1	TRBV12-3/TRBV12-4	many	TRBJ2-3	CASSFGQGWTDTQYF	TGTGCCAGCAGTTTCGGACAGGGGTGGACAGATACGCAGTATTTT
TRBD2	TRBV6-1	NA	TRBJ2-1	CASSASGRYNEQFF	TGTGCCAGCAGTGCTAGCGGGAGGTACAATGAGCAGTTCTTC
NA	TRBV12-3/TRBV12-4	many	TRBJ2-3	CASGDFADTQYF	TGTGCCAGCGGCGACTTTGCAGATACGCAGTATTTT
NA	TRBV12-3/TRBV12-4	NA	TRBJ1-1	CASSPLTNTEAFF	TGTGCCAGCAGCCCGCTGACGAACACTGAAGCTTTCTTT
TRBD1	TRBV5-1	few	TRBJ2-5	CASSPSRGLETQYF	TGCGCCAGCAGTCCCAGCAGGGGGCTGGAGACCCAGTACTTC
NA	TRBV29-1	NA	TRBJ1-2	CSVEARTYNGYTF	TGCAGCGTTGAAGCGAGGACCTATAATGGCTACACCTTC
TRBD2	TRBV9	NA	TRBJ2-2	CASSTRTSGMTGELFF	TGTGCCAGCAGCACCCGGACTAGCGGGATGACCGGGGAGCTGTTTTTT
TRBD1	TRBV7-9	NA	TRBJ2-3	CASSGGAGGLDTQYF	TGTGCCAGCAGCGGAGGGGCAGGGGGCTTAGATACGCAGTATTTT
TRBD1	TRBV5-1	many	TRBJ2-3	CASSLGTGGWADTQYF	TGCGCCAGCAGCTTGGGAACAGGGGGCTGGGCAGATACGCAGTATTTT
NA	TRBV20-1	few	TRBJ1-1	CSARGGGGTEAFF	TGCAGTGCTAGAGGCGGGGGAGGCACTGAAGCTTTCTTT
TRBD2	TRBV12-3/TRBV12-4	many	TRBJ2-7	CASSLSGGYYEQYF	TGTGCCAGCAGTCTCAGCGGGGGGTACTACGAGCAGTACTTC